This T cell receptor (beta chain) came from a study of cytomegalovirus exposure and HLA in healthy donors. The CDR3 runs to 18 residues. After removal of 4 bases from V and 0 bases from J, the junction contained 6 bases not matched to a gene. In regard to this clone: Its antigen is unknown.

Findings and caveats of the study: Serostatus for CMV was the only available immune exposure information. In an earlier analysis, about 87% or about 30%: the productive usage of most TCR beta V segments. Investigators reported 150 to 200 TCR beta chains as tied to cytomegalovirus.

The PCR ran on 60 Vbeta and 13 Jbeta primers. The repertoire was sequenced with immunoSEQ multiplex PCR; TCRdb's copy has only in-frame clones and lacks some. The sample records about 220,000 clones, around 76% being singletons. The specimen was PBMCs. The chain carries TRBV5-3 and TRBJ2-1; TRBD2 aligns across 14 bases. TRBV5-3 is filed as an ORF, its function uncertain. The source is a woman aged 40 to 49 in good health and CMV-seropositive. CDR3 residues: CARSISGTSGSSYNEQFF. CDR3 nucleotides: TGTGCCAGAAGCATATCCGGGACTAGCGGGAGCTCCTACAATGAGCAGTTCTTC.